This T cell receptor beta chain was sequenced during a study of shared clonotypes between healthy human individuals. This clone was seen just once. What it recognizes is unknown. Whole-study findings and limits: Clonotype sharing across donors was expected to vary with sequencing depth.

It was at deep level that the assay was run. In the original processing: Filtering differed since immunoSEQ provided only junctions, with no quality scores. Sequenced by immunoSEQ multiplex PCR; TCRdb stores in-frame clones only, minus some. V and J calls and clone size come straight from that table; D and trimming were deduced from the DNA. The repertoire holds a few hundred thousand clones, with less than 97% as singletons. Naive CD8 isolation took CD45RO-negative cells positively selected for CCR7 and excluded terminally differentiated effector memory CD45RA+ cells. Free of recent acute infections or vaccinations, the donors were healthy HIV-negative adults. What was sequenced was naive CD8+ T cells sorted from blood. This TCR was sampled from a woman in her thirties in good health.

The DNA of the CDR3 is TGTGCCAGCACCCTGGACTCCTACAATGAGCAGTTCTTC. Its translation is CASTLDSYNEQFF. The gene calls are TRBV6-6 and TRBJ2-1; D gene ambiguous. The CDR3 length is 13 residues. The germline V and J ends were trimmed by 7 bases and 0 bases, with 7 bases remaining between them. CDR1 is MNHNY and CDR2 is SVGAGI in the germline V gene (reference sequence).